This entry concerns a single T cell receptor beta chain. Its antigen remains unidentified. The length of the CDR3 is 18 residues. CDR1 SGHTS and CDR2 YDEGEE come from the germline V gene. The V end was cut by 0 bases, the J end by 0 bases, with 17 bases between. The source of the sample is a study of Tregs in tolerant kidney transplant recipients. Overall study results and limits: This study did not directly address biological reproducibility. The small number of patients limits these findings pending further validation.

Method: immunoSEQ multiplex PCR; TCRdb's copy keeps in-frame clones and lacks some. The sample contains approximately 60,000 clones, around 83% of which appear only once. Unstimulated Tregs (CD4+CD25+CD127-) and CD4+CD25- non-Tregs were sorted from PBMCs. The sequencing input was CD4+ T cells from blood. The receptor's source is a human donor in good health. The rearrangement links TRBV5-8 to TRBJ2-3; tentatively, D is TRBD1 or TRBD2 (5 bases each). DNA for the CDR3: TGTGCCAGCAGCTTGGGGTGGACTGCGACAGCGAGCACAGATACGCAGTATTTT. Translation gives CASSLGWTATASTDTQYF.